The clone carrying this TCR beta chain was observed a handful of times. Its antigen is as yet unknown. The table came from immunoSEQ multiplex PCR; TCRdb's copy has only in-frame clones and leaves some out. The profile shows roughly 79,000 clones, under 90% of them singletons. The sample comes from a study of OX40 agonist ivuxolimab in advanced cancers. Systemic immunosuppression or autoimmune disease history was grounds to exclude patients. V lost 4 bases and J 3 bases, leaving 12 bases between the germline ends. Germline assignment: CDR1 SGHTA and CDR2 FQGNSA. The length of the CDR3 is 15 residues. Whole-study findings and limits: CD8+ T cells (on average) carried more expanded clones than CD4+ T cells.

This specimen consisted of CD4+ or CD8+ T cells sorted from blood, obtained in a trial of the OX40 agonist ivuxolimab. The receptor was derived from an adult with an advanced solid tumor such as melanoma, head and neck, liver or kidney cancer. This chain links TRBV7-2 with TRBJ1-4; D is unclear. In nucleotides, the CDR3 is TGTGCCAGCAGCTCAAAAGGCCCGGCTAATGAAAAACTGTTTTTT. Amino acids: CASSSKGPANEKLFF.